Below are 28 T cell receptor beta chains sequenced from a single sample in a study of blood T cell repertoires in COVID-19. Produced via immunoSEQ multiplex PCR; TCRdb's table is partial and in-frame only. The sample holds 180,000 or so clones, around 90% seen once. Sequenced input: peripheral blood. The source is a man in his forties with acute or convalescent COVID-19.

The CDR3 bases are TGCGCCAGCAGCCCCCGGGACACAAGAACCGGGGAGCTGTTTTTT. Amino acid sequence: CASSPRDTRTGELFF. The V gene is TRBV5-1, the J gene TRBJ2-2, with D possibly being TRBD1 (6 bases). This CDR3 comprises 15 residues. V lost 4 bases, J lost 5 bases, and 15 bases lay in between. Germline assignment: CDR1 SGHRS and CDR2 YFSETQ.

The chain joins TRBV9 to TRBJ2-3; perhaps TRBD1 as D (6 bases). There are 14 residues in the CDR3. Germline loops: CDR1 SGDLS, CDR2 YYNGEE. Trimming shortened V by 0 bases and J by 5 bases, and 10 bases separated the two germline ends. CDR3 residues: CASSVAGAKDTQYF. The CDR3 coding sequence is TGTGCCAGCAGCGTAGCAGGGGCGAAAGATACGCAGTATTTT.

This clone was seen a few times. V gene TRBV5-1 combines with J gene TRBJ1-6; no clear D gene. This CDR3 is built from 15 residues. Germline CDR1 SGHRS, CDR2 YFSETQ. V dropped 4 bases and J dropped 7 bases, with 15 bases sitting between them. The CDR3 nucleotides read TGCGCCAGCAGCGTCCGGGATGTGAGAAATTCACCCCTCCACTTT. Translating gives CASSVRDVRNSPLHF.

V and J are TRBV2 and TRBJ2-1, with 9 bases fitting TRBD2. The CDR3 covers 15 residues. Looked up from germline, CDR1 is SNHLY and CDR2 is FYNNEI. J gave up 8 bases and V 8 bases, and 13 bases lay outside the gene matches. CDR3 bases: TGTGCCAGCGACCTCGGTAGCGGGGGTTCCGATGAGCAGTTCTTC. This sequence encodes CASDLGSGGSDEQFF.

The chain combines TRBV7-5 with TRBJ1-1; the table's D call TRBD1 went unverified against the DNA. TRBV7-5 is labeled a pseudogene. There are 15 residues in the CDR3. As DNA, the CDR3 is TGTGCCAGAAGCTTCGGCCACAGGGGATGGGCTGAAGCTTTCTTT. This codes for CARSFGHRGWAEAFF.

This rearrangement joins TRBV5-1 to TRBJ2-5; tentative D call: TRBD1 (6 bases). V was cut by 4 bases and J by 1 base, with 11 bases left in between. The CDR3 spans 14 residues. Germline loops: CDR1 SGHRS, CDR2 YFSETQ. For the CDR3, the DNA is TGCGCCAGCAGCCCCGGACAGCTCCAAGAGACCCAGTACTTC. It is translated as CASSPGQLQETQYF.

The CDR3: CASSYWGGPYNEQFF. In nucleotides, the CDR3 is TGTGCCAGCAGTTATTGGGGGGGGCCCTACAATGAGCAGTTCTTC. V gene TRBV6-5 combines with J gene TRBJ2-1; tentatively, D is TRBD2 (7 bases). Per the germline V gene, CDR1 is MNHEY and CDR2 is SVGAGI. The CDR3 spans 15 residues. Trimming left V 3 bases short and J 2 bases short, with 11 bases between.

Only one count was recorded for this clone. The CDR3 region has the DNA TGTGCCAGCAGATCCGACCGCGGCGGTGGCTACACCTTC. Protein product: CASRSDRGGGYTF. The chain employs TRBV28 and TRBJ1-2; D unresolved. Germline CDR1 MDHEN, CDR2 SYDVKM. Between the trimmed V and J ends, which lost 6 bases and 7 bases, there was a span of 15 bases. The CDR3 is made up of 13 amino acids.

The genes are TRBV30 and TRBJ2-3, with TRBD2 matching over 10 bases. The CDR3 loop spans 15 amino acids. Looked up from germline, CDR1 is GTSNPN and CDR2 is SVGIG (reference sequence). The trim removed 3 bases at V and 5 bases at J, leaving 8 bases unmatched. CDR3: CAWRTAGGRRDTQYF. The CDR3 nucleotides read TGTGCCTGGAGAACAGCGGGGGGGAGAAGAGATACGCAGTATTTT.

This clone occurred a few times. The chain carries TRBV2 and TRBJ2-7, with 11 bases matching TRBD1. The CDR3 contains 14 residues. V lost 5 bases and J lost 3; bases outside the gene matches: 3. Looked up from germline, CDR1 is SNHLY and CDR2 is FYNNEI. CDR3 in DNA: TGTGCCAGCAGTCCCGGGACAGGGGGCTACGAGCAGTACTTC. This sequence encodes CASSPGTGGYEQYF.

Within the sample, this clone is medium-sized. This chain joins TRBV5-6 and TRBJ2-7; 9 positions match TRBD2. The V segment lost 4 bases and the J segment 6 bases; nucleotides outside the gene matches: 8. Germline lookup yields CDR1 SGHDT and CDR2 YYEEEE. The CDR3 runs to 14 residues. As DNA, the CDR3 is TGTGCCAGCAGCCCGGGACTAGCAAGTCTCGAGCAGTACTTC. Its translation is CASSPGLASLEQYF. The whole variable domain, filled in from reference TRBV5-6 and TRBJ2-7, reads DAGVTQSPTHLIKTRGQQVTLRCSPKSGHDTVSWYQQALGQGPQFIFQYYEEEERQRGNFPDRFSGHQFPNYSSELNVNALLLGDSALYLCASSPGLASLEQYFGPGTRLTVT.

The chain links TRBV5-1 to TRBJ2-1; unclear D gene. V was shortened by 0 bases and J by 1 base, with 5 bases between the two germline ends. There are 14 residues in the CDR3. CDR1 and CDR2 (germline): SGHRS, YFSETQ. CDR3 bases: TGCGCCAGCAGCTTGGGACTTTCCTACAATGAGCAGTTCTTC. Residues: CASSLGLSYNEQFF.

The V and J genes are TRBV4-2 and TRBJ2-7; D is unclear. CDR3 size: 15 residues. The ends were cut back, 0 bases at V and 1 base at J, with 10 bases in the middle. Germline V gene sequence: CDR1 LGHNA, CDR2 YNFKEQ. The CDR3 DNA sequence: TGTGCCAGCAGCCAAGAAATACAGTTTTCCTACGAGCAGTACTTC. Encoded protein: CASSQEIQFSYEQYF.

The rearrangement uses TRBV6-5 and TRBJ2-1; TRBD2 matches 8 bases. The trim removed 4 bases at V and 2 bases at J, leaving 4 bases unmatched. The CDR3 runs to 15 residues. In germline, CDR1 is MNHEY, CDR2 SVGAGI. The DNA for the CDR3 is TGTGCCAGCAGTTCCACTAGCGGACCCTACAATGAGCAGTTCTTC. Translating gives CASSSTSGPYNEQFF.

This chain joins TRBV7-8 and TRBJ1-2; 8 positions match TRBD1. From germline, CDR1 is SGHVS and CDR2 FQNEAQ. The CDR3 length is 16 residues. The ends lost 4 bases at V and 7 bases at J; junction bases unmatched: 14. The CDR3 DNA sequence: TGTGCCAGCAGCTCTGAGGTAGCGGACAGGGTCATTGGCTACACCTTC. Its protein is CASSSEVADRVIGYTF.

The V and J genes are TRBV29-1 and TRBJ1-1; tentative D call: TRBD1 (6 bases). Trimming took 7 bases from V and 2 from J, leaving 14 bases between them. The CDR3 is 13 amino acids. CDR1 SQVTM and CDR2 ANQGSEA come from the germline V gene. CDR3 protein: CSANREINTEAFF. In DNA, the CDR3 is TGCAGCGCTAACAGGGAGATTAACACTGAAGCTTTCTTT.

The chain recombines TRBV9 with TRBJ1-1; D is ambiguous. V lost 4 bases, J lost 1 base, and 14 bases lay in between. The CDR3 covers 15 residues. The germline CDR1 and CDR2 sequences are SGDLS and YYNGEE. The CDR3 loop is CASSIYPQANTEAFF. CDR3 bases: TGTGCCAGCAGCATATATCCCCAAGCGAACACTGAAGCTTTCTTT.

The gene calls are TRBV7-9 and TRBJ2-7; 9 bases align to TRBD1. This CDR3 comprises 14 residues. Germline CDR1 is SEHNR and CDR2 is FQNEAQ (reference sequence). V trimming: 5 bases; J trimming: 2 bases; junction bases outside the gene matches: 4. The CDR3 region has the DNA TGTGCCAGCAGCACCCGGGACAGGGCCTACGAGCAGTACTTC. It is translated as CASSTRDRAYEQYF.

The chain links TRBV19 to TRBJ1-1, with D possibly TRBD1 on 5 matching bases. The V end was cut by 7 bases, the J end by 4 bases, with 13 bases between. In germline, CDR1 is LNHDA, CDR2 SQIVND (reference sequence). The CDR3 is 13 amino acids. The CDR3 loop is CASKQESGTEAFF. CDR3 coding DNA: TGTGCCAGTAAACAGGAGAGTGGCACTGAAGCTTTCTTT.

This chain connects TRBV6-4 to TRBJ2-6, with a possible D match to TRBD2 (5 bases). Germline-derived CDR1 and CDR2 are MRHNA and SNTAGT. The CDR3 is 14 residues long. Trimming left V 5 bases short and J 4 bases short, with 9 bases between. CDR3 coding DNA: TGTGCCAGCAGTCCAGCGGCCGGGGCCAACGTCCTGACTTTC. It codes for CASSPAAGANVLTF.

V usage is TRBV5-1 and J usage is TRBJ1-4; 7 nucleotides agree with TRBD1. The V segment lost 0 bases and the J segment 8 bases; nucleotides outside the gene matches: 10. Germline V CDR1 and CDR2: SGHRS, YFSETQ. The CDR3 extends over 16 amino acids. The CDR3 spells CASSLGVLGQTEKLFF. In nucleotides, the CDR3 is TGCGCCAGCAGCTTGGGAGTATTGGGACAGACAGAAAAACTGTTTTTT.

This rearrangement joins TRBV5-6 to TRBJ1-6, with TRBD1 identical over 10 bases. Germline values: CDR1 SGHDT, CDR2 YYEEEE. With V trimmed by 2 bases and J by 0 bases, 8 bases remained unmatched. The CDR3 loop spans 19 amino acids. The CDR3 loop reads CASSFLRQGAISYNSPLHF. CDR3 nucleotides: TGTGCCAGCAGCTTCCTAAGACAGGGGGCCATCTCCTATAATTCACCCCTCCACTTT.

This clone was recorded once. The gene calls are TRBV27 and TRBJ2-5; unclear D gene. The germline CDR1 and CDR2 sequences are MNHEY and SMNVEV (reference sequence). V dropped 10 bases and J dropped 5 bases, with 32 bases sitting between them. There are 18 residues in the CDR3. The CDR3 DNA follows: TGTGCCAACTTCAACACCGTCTCGCGTTACACAGTGGTCGAGACCCAGTACTTC. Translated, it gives CANFNTVSRYTVVETQYF.

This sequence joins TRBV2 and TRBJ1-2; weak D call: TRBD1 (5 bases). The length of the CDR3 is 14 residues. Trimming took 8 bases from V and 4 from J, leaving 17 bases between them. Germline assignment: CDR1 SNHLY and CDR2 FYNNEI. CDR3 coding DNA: TGTGCCAGCGGGTCGTCAGGGTTCGCCTATGGCTACACCTTC. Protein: CASGSSGFAYGYTF.

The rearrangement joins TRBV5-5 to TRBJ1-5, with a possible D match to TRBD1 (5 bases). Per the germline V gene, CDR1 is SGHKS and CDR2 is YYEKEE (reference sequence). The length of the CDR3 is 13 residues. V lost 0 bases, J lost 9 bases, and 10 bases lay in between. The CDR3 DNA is TGTGCCAGCAGCTTGGGGGGGGGTCGGCCCCAGCATTTT. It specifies CASSLGGGRPQHF. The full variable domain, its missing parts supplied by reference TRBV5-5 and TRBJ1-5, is DAGVTQSPTHLIKTRGQQVTLRCSPISGHKSVSWYQQVLGQGPQFIFQYYEKEERGRGNFPDRFSARQFPNYSSELNVNALLLGDSALYLCASSLGGGRPQHFGDGTRLSIL.

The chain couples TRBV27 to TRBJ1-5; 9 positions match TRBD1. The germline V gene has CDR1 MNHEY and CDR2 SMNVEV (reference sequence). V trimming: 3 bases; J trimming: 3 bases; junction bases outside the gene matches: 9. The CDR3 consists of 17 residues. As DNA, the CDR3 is TGTGCCAGCAGTTTCTCCGGGACAGGGCTTTACAATCAGCCCCAGCATTTT. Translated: CASSFSGTGLYNQPQHF.

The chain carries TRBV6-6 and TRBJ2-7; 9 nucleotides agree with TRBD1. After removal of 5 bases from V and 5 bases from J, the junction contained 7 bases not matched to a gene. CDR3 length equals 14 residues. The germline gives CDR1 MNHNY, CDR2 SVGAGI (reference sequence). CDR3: CASSVGQGIHEQYF. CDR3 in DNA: TGTGCCAGCAGTGTAGGACAGGGGATCCACGAGCAGTACTTC.

The CDR3 sequence: CASRTSGLETQYF. In DNA form, the CDR3 reads TGTGCCAGTAGGACCTCAGGGCTGGAGACCCAGTACTTC. The chain has TRBV19 and TRBJ2-5, with D tentatively TRBD1 (5 bases). The CDR3 runs 13 residues. V was trimmed by 6 bases and J by 5 bases, leaving 13 bases between them. Germline V gene sequence: CDR1 LNHDA, CDR2 SQIVND (reference sequence).